This TCR beta chain emerged from a study of vaccination effects on CD4 cells after COVID-19. With the ViraFEST assay, the study expanded antigen-specific CD4+ T cells using viral peptide pools, then sequenced them. Around day 10 of culture, CD4+ T cells were separated out. Convalescent patients had PCR-confirmed SARS-CoV-2 infection between March and December 2020. The table came from immunoSEQ multiplex PCR; TCRdb's copy has only in-frame clones and leaves some out. The sample lists 20,000 to 25,000 clones, nearly 75% occurring once. About this clone: Its antigen is not identified.

This receptor was obtained from a human donor who had a prior SARS-CoV-2 infection. The sequencing used CD4+ T cells from PBMCs cultured with a peptide pool, collected before COVID-19 vaccination.

CDR3 amino acids: CASSSQTSGDYNEQFF. DNA of the CDR3: TGTGCCAGCAGCTCTCAGACTAGCGGGGATTACAATGAGCAGTTCTTC. The J gene is TRBJ2-1, the V gene TRBV11-3, with 11 positions matching TRBD2. This CDR3 is built from 16 residues. V dropped 4 bases and J dropped 4; count of bases not matched to a gene: 6. Germline V gene sequence: CDR1 SGHNT, CDR2 YENEEA.